These T cell receptor beta chains were read from a single sample in a study of T cell responses to AZD1222 COVID-19 vaccine. Libraries were prepared by immunoSEQ multiplex PCR; TCRdb keeps only in-frame clonotypes and omits some of them. The sample consists of approximately 150,000 clones, around 92% of them appearing once. Here the sequenced sample was peripheral blood, taken 28 days after the second AZD1222 dose. These receptors originate from an adult who received the AZD1222 COVID-19 vaccine. The CDR3 runs from the conserved cysteine through the conserved F or W. The D gene is left open where the match is weak. Size tells how often a clone was seen (once, few, many) or the class of an expanded clone, and some rows leave it out.

V,D,J,size,DNA,CDR3
TRBV6-6,TRBD1,TRBJ1-5,-,TGTGCCAGCAGTGCCACAGGGGGGGGTCAGCCCCAGCATTTT,CASSATGGGQPQHF
TRBV12-3/TRBV12-4,-,TRBJ2-5,-,TGTGCCAGCAGTTTACTAGGCCCAGAGACCCAGTACTTC,CASSLLGPETQYF
TRBV27,-,TRBJ1-1,-,TGTGCCACCCAAGGGCAGGGGAGCACTGAAGCTTTCTTT,CATQGQGSTEAFF
TRBV5-1,TRBD1,TRBJ1-5,-,TGCGCCAGCAGCTTGGGGACAGGGGGGCAGCCCCAGCATTTT,CASSLGTGGQPQHF
TRBV20-1,-,TRBJ1-4,once,TGCAGTATGCAGAAGAATGAAAAACTGTTTTTT,CSMQKNEKLFF
TRBV19,-,TRBJ1-6,-,TGTGCCGCGACAGGAGGCAATTCACCCCTCCACTTT,CAATGGNSPLHF
TRBV5-1,-,TRBJ2-2,-,TGCGCCAGCAGCTTGAAGGCGGGCATCGACACCGGGGAGCTGTTTTTT,CASSLKAGIDTGELFF
TRBV7-8,TRBD1,TRBJ1-2,once,TGTGCCAGCAGCTGGGGACAGGTTGATGGCTACACCTTC,CASSWGQVDGYTF
TRBV27,-,TRBJ1-5,-,TGTGCCAGCAGTTTATCCTGGGAGGGTCAGCCCCAGCATTTT,CASSLSWEGQPQHF
TRBV10-1,TRBD1,TRBJ1-1,-,TGCGCCAGCAGCGCCACAGGGGTGAACACTGAAGCTTTCTTT,CASSATGVNTEAFF
TRBV9,TRBD1,TRBJ1-6,-,TGTGCCAGCAGCCCGCCCTTACCGGGACAGGGGGGGAATTCACCCCTCCACTTT,CASSPPLPGQGGNSPLHF
TRBV24-1,-,TRBJ2-6,-,TGTGCCACCAGTATGGCTGGGGCCAACGTCCTGACTTTC,CATSMAGANVLTF
TRBV4-1,-,TRBJ1-4,-,TGCGCCAGCAGCCAAAGAGGATACTCTCGGGAGGAAAAACTGTTTTTT,CASSQRGYSREEKLFF
TRBV10-1,TRBD1,TRBJ2-7,-,TGCGCCAGCAGTGACCAGGGGGCGCGTGGATACGAGCAGTACTTC,CASSDQGARGYEQYF
TRBV24-1,-,TRBJ1-2,-,TGTGCCACCAGTGACCCGGGACGGAACCATGGCTACACCTTC,CATSDPGRNHGYTF
TRBV15,-,TRBJ1-4,-,TGTGCCACCAGCAGAGATCGAATTTCAGGCTCAACTAATGAAAAACTGTTTTTT,CATSRDRISGSTNEKLFF
TRBV30,-,TRBJ1-2,-,TGTGCCTGGAGCCGAAGAGATACAGGGTCGGTCTATGGCTACACCTTC,CAWSRRDTGSVYGYTF
TRBV7-9,-,TRBJ2-3,-,TGTGCCAGCAGCCTAGGTGATATGGGAAACACAGATACGCAGTATTTT,CASSLGDMGNTDTQYF
TRBV18,-,TRBJ2-3,once,TGTGCCAGCTCACCACCCGGGGAAGATACGCAGTATTTT,CASSPPGEDTQYF
TRBV5-1,-,TRBJ2-5,-,TGCGCCAGCAGTTTCCCCGGTTTCCAAGAGACCCAGTACTTC,CASSFPGFQETQYF
TRBV19,-,TRBJ1-1,once,TGTGCCAGTAGTCCGCCCGTAGGGAGGGGCACTGAAGCTTTCTTT,CASSPPVGRGTEAFF
TRBV3-1/TRBV3-2,TRBD1,TRBJ2-1,-,TGTGCCAGCAGCGTCGGAGGACAGGGGACAAATGAGCAGTTCTTC,CASSVGGQGTNEQFF
TRBV7-9,-,TRBJ1-2,few,TGTGCCAGCAGCTTCCTCTATGGCTACACCTTC,CASSFLYGYTF
TRBV7-9,-,TRBJ1-1,-,TGTGCCAGCAGCTTACTAGGGATGGCTGAAGCTTTCTTT,CASSLLGMAEAFF
TRBV11-2,-,TRBJ1-1,-,TGTGCCAGCAGCTTAGAAATAGACACTGAAGCTTTCTTT,CASSLEIDTEAFF
TRBV6-2/TRBV6-3,-,TRBJ1-3,-,TGTGCCAGCAGCCCGGGACACGGAGGAAACACCATATATTTT,CASSPGHGGNTIYF
TRBV2,-,TRBJ1-1,-,TGTGCCAGCACCCAAAATACGGGGAAAGCTTTCTTT,CASTQNTGKAFF
TRBV5-8,TRBD2,TRBJ2-1,-,TGTGCCAGCAGCTTCCCAGGGACTAGCGGGAGTCAAGGTGAGCAGTTCTTC,CASSFPGTSGSQGEQFF
TRBV5-1,-,TRBJ1-1,-,TGCGCCAGCCGATTCCAGGGGTCAGCCGAAGCTTTCTTT,CASRFQGSAEAFF
TRBV6-5,-,TRBJ1-2,-,TGTGCCAGCACCTACCAGGGGAATGGCTACACCTTC,CASTYQGNGYTF
TRBV27,TRBD1,TRBJ1-6,once,TGTGCCAGCAGTCAGGGGACAGGGGTTTCACCCCTCCACTTT,CASSQGTGVSPLHF
TRBV7-8,-,TRBJ1-5,-,TGTGCCAGCAGCAGCCCCTTCGGGGGGGGCAATCAGCCCCAGCATTTT,CASSSPFGGGNQPQHF
TRBV4-3,TRBD2,TRBJ2-2,-,TGCGCCAGCAGCCAAGAGGAGCTAGCGGGAGAGACCGGGGAGCTGTTTTTT,CASSQEELAGETGELFF
TRBV5-1,TRBD1,TRBJ1-1,-,TGCGCCAGCAGCCCCGGGGAGACAGGGAGGACTGAAGCTTTCTTT,CASSPGETGRTEAFF
TRBV4-1,-,TRBJ1-1,-,TGCGCCAGCAGCCAAGGAGCCCGGGGGAGGGCCACTGAAGCTTTCTTT,CASSQGARGRATEAFF
TRBV7-9,-,TRBJ2-5,-,TGTGCCAGCACGGCCAGGGCAGGGCAAGAGACCCAGTACTTC,CASTARAGQETQYF
TRBV9,TRBD2,TRBJ2-7,-,TGTGCCAGCAGCCCGGGAGGGACTCCCAGCGAGCAGTACTTC,CASSPGGTPSEQYF
TRBV12-5,TRBD1,TRBJ1-4,-,TGTGCTAGTGGTTTCACACCCGGACAGGGGAATGAAAAACTGTTTTTT,CASGFTPGQGNEKLFF
TRBV7-7,-,TRBJ2-5,-,TGTGCTAGCAGCTTAGGGGCCATCCAAGAGACCCAGTACTTC,CASSLGAIQETQYF
TRBV2,-,TRBJ2-5,once,TGTGCCAGCAGTGAAGTGGGATCTAGCTTCCAAGAGACCCAGTACTTC,CASSEVGSSFQETQYF
TRBV18,-,TRBJ1-5,-,TGTGCCAGCTCCCCGGGGTCATTAGGCGCTCAGCCCCAGCATTTT,CASSPGSLGAQPQHF
TRBV6-6,TRBD1,TRBJ2-1,-,TGTGCCAGCAGTTCGGGACAGGGGGGCAATGAGCAGTTCTTC,CASSSGQGGNEQFF
TRBV7-6,-,TRBJ1-2,-,TGTGCCAGCAGCCCTGGTAGGGACTATGGCTACACCTTC,CASSPGRDYGYTF
TRBV21-1,-,TRBJ2-5,-,TGTGCCAGCAGCGCGGAACGCGGAAAAGAGACCCAGTACTTC,CASSAERGKETQYF
TRBV4-1,TRBD1,TRBJ1-1,-,TGCGCCAGCAGCCAGCTACCGGGACAGGGAATTCCTGAAGCTTTCTTT,CASSQLPGQGIPEAFF
TRBV30,TRBD2,TRBJ2-3,-,TGTGCCTGGAGTGTAGCGGGAGGGGCAGATACGCAGTATTTT,CAWSVAGGADTQYF
TRBV6-5,TRBD2,TRBJ2-1,-,TGTGCCAGCAGGTGGACTAGCGGGGGGTACAATGAGCAGTTCTTC,CASRWTSGGYNEQFF
TRBV7-2,TRBD2,TRBJ2-7,-,TGTGCCAGCAGCATTCTAGCGGGGACCTACGAGCAGTACTTC,CASSILAGTYEQYF
TRBV6-1,TRBD1,TRBJ1-4,-,TGTGCCAGCAGTGAAGGACAGGGATCCAAACTGTTTTTT,CASSEGQGSKLFF
TRBV14,-,TRBJ1-2,-,TGTGCCAGCAGCCAAGGACGGGGGTTGGACTATGGCTACACCTTC,CASSQGRGLDYGYTF
TRBV6-5,-,TRBJ1-5,-,TGTGCCAGCAGTTACCCCGTCCTGGTAGGGCAGCCCCAGCATTTT,CASSYPVLVGQPQHF
TRBV3-1/TRBV3-2,TRBD2,TRBJ2-3,-,TGTGCCAGCAGCCCAGGAGGCGGGGGGTCCGTACTTGGGCAGTATTTT,CASSPGGGGSVLGQYF
TRBV5-4,-,TRBJ2-5,-,TGTGCCAGCAGCCCGGCTGGGGGGGCCAGGGAGACCCAGTACTTC,CASSPAGGARETQYF
TRBV20-1,-,TRBJ1-1,-,TGCAGTGAACAACGGGGCCTTGAAGCTTTCTTT,CSEQRGLEAFF